This TCR beta chain came from a study of T cell responses to AZD1222 COVID-19 vaccine. Findings and limits, study-wide: Among spike-specific TCRs, nearly half reportedly target unmutated variant regions.

V was trimmed by 7 bases and J by 5 bases, leaving 14 bases between them. CDR3 size: 13 residues. Germline lookup yields CDR1 MNHEY and CDR2 SVGAGI. With regard to this clone: Its matching antigen is unknown.

Measured with immunoSEQ multiplex PCR; TCRdb has only the in-frame clones, and not every one. This sample has 35,000 to 50,000 clones, with more than 70% found just once. The material sequenced was peripheral blood, taken 28 days after the second AZD1222 dose. V gene TRBV6-5 combines with J gene TRBJ2-5, with a weak D call TRBD2 (6 bases). The sequence was obtained from an adult who received the AZD1222 COVID-19 vaccine. The CDR3 loop reads CASTQTGVETQYF. For the CDR3, the DNA is TGTGCCAGCACCCAAACGGGGGTTGAGACCCAGTACTTC.